Sequencing of this TCR beta chain was carried out in a study of long-term antiretroviral therapy in people with HIV. Study overall: Samples collected earliest predate the 2015 immediate-ART recommendation by about a decade. Study conclusions and caveats: Pre-ART clonal expansions dominated every time point's repertoire. HIV repertoires spanned narrower CDR3 length ranges than controls.

The run of the v3.0 immunoSEQ assay was at survey level. Assay used: immunoSEQ multiplex PCR; TCRdb lists only in-frame clones, some missing. This table has 20,000 to 25,000 clones, about four fifths appearing once. As for this clone: Its antigen is still unknown.

The CDR3 is made up of 15 amino acids. Germline V lookup: CDR1 ENHRY, CDR2 SYGVKD. Trimming cost V 3 bases and J 4 bases, with 15 bases left between them. Samples held roughly 0.85-11 million cryopreserved PBMC, and DNA extraction followed. The rearrangement joins TRBV10-3 to TRBJ1-1; TRBD1 is a possible D gene (5 bases). The source was unsorted PBMCs, collected 0.2 years after starting antiretroviral therapy. This TCR was recovered from a woman in her 30s with HIV. CDR3 bases: TGTGCCATCAGTGAAAGTGGGGGGGTGGTCACTGAAGCTTTCTTT. This translates into CAISESGGVVTEAFF.